One sample yielded the 22 T cell receptor beta chains listed below, sequenced in a study of blood T cell repertoires in COVID-19. Libraries were prepared by immunoSEQ multiplex PCR; TCRdb keeps only in-frame clonotypes and omits some of them. This sample yields about 74,000 clones, of which around 70% are seen a single time; around a fifth belongs to the top ten. Specimen: peripheral blood. Source of these receptors: a man between 65 and 79 years old with acute or convalescent COVID-19.

This clone was seen more than once but under ten times. J is TRBJ2-7 and V is TRBV28; 9 bases match TRBD2. The CDR3 sequence is 17 residues long. V was clipped by 4 bases and J by 1 base; unmatched bases: 11. Germline-derived CDR1 and CDR2 are MDHEN and SYDVKM. The CDR3 DNA reads as TGTGCCAGCAGTTCCCAGGGGGGCGGGAGGGTGTCCTACGAGCAGTACTTC. Its protein is CASSSQGGGRVSYEQYF.

The CDR3 is CASSTRTGEAFF. In DNA form, the CDR3 reads TGTGCCAGCAGCACCCGGACAGGTGAAGCTTTCTTT. This rearrangement joins TRBV7-2 to TRBJ1-1; 7 bases are a match to TRBD1. Germline V gene sequence: CDR1 SGHTA, CDR2 FQGNSA. The CDR3 runs 12 residues. Losses at the gene ends were 5 bases for V and 7 bases for J; bases not matched to a gene: 4.

There are a few counts of this clone. This rearrangement joins TRBV7-2 to TRBJ1-2; 8 nucleotides align to TRBD1. With V trimmed by 8 bases and J by 8 bases, 10 bases remained unmatched. Germline V gene data show CDR1 as SGHTA and CDR2 as FQGNSA. The CDR3 contains 13 residues. The DNA for the CDR3 is TGTGCCAGCTCCTCTCAGGGGGCGGGGGGCTACACCTTC. This encodes CASSSQGAGGYTF.

The chain uses TRBV6-5 and TRBJ1-1; D not resolved. Germline assignment: CDR1 MNHEY and CDR2 SVGAGI. V dropped 2 bases and J dropped 6 bases, with 10 bases sitting between them. The CDR3 is 13 amino acids. CDR3 DNA sequence: TGTGCCAGCAGTTACGCGGAGAAGGCTGAAGCTTTCTTT. Protein sequence: CASSYAEKAEAFF.

The V call is TRBV7-6, the J call TRBJ2-5; 8 nucleotides match TRBD1. Germline CDR1 and CDR2: SGHVS and FNYEAQ. CDR3 length: 15 residues. Trimming cost V 5 bases and J 5 bases; bases outside gene matches: 10. The CDR3 protein is CASSVTRGRGETQYF. The CDR3 DNA sequence: TGTGCCAGCAGCGTCACCAGGGGGCGCGGGGAGACCCAGTACTTC. The variable domain in full, completed from reference TRBV7-6 and TRBJ2-5, reads GAGVSQSPRYKVTKRGQDVALRCDPISGHVSLYWYRQALGQGPEFLTYFNYEAQQDKSGLPNDRFSAERPEGSISTLTIQRTEQRDSAMYRCASSVTRGRGETQYFGPGTRLLVL.

The chain uses TRBV5-1 and TRBJ2-1; 7 bases line up with TRBD2. The CDR3 totals 15 residues. Looked up from germline, CDR1 is SGHRS and CDR2 is YFSETQ. The junction had 5 bases not matched to a gene; V was cut back by 1 base and J by 4 bases. The CDR3 nucleotides read TGCGCCAGCAGCTTGTACCTAGCGGCTTACAATGAGCAGTTCTTC. Translation: CASSLYLAAYNEQFF.

The rearrangement uses TRBV14 and TRBJ1-2; TRBD1 matches at 7 bases. The germline CDR1 and CDR2 sequences are SGHDN and FVKESK. V trimming: 4 bases; J trimming: 3 bases; junction bases outside the gene matches: 2. The CDR3 loop spans 13 amino acids. The chain's CDR3 is CASSPGTDYGYTF. DNA of the CDR3: TGTGCCAGCAGCCCTGGGACAGACTATGGCTACACCTTC.

The chain couples TRBV25-1 to TRBJ1-4; D unresolved. Germline CDR1 is MGHDK and CDR2 is SYGVNS. This CDR3 has 16 residues. Trimming pared 6 bases from V and 7 bases from J, leaving 21 bases between. CDR3 coding DNA: TGTGCCAGCAGCCACCGGGTCGAGCTAACCAGTGAAAAACTGTTTTTT. Protein product: CASSHRVELTSEKLFF. Together with reference TRBV25-1 and TRBJ1-4, the CDR3 gives the full variable domain: EADIYQTPRYLVIGTGKKITLECSQTMGHDKMYWYQQDPGMELHLIHYSYGVNSTEKGDLSSESTVSRIRTEHFPLTLESARPSHTSQYLCASSHRVELTSEKLFFGSGTQLSVL.

The V and J genes are TRBV19 and TRBJ2-7, with 7 positions matching TRBD1. CDR3 length: 13 amino acids. J gave up 6 bases and V 5 bases, and 7 bases lay outside the gene matches. The germline V gene encodes CDR1 LNHDA and CDR2 SQIVND (reference sequence). The CDR3 sequence: CASSEDRSGEQYF. The CDR3 DNA reads as TGTGCCAGTAGTGAGGACAGGTCCGGCGAGCAGTACTTC.

The rearrangement joins TRBV7-9 to TRBJ1-2; 7 bases are a match to TRBD1. Germline lookup yields CDR1 SEHNR and CDR2 FQNEAQ (reference sequence). The V and J ends lost 4 bases and 4 bases, in that order; junction bases with no gene match: 6. CDR3 length: 14 residues. CDR3 region: CASSSSDRLYGYTF. The CDR3 nucleotides read TGTGCCAGCAGCTCCTCGGACAGGCTCTATGGCTACACCTTC.

This chain connects TRBV6-5 to TRBJ2-1, with 7 bases that match TRBD1. Trimming took 5 bases from V and 6 from J; bases not matched to a gene: 4. CDR1 and CDR2 from the germline V gene are MNHEY and SVGAGI. The CDR3 has 13 amino acids. The CDR3 sequence: CASSQTGINEQFF. The CDR3 region has the DNA TGTGCCAGCAGTCAGACAGGGATCAATGAGCAGTTCTTC.

The chain's CDR3 is CASSQGGIGGNKAFF. CDR3 DNA: TGTGCCAGCAGCCAAGGGGGGATCGGAGGGAATAAAGCTTTCTTT. The chain is built from TRBV3-1 (or the pseudogene TRBV3-2) and TRBJ1-1; TRBD1 is a possible D gene (5 bases). The CDR3 consists of 15 residues. V shed 1 base and J shed 9 bases, with 18 bases lying between them. Per germline, CDR1 LGHDT and CDR2 YNNKEL (reference sequence).

The CDR3 nucleotides are TGTGCCAGCAGCTTGATCGGGGGGGCGAACACCGGGGAGCTGTTTTTT. Its translation: CASSLIGGANTGELFF. This chain links TRBV11-3 with TRBJ2-2, with TRBD2 matching 8 bases. Germline values: CDR1 SGHNT, CDR2 YENEEA. The length of the CDR3 is 16 residues. The ends lost 3 bases at V and 0 bases at J; junction bases unmatched: 3.

The rearrangement joins TRBV11-2 to TRBJ2-4; 10 bases fit TRBD1. Germline values: CDR1 SGHAT, CDR2 FQNNGV. V shed 3 bases, J shed 7 bases, and the junction held 3 bases outside the gene matches. The CDR3 length is 14 residues. DNA of the CDR3: TGTGCCAGCAGCTTCCGGGACAGGGGCAACATTCAGTACTTC. It is translated as CASSFRDRGNIQYF.

The chain recombines TRBV6-5 with TRBJ2-5; tentative D call: TRBD1 (7 bases). Trimming stripped 11 bases from V and 5 bases from J, with 24 bases between. Germline CDR1 and CDR2: MNHEY and SVGAGI. The CDR3 extends over 15 amino acids. Here the CDR3 DNA reads TGTGCCGCGGTGGGCGGCGGGACAGCTAGGGAGACCCAGTACTTC. This codes for CAAVGGGTARETQYF.

This chain links TRBV7-2 with TRBJ2-5, with 11 positions matching TRBD2. V shed 6 bases and J 2 bases; nucleotides not matched to a gene: 2. The CDR3 totals 14 residues. Per the germline V gene, CDR1 is SGHTA and CDR2 is FQGNSA. CDR3 coding DNA: TGTGCCAGCAGAGGACTAGCGGGTCAAGAGACCCAGTACTTC. It yields the protein CASRGLAGQETQYF.

The sample holds one count of this clone. The J gene is TRBJ2-3, the V gene TRBV14; D is unclear. The CDR3 spans 13 residues. V was clipped by 3 bases and J by 4 bases, with 8 bases between them. Germline V gene data show CDR1 as SGHDN and CDR2 as FVKESK. CDR3 protein: CASSQQEADTQYF. The DNA of the CDR3 is TGTGCCAGCAGCCAGCAGGAAGCAGATACGCAGTATTTT.

The V and J genes are TRBV3-1 (or the pseudogene TRBV3-2) and TRBJ2-7; maybe TRBD2 (7 bases). This CDR3 spans 15 amino acids. In germline, CDR1 is LGHDT, CDR2 YNNKEL (reference sequence). V gave up 4 bases and J gave up 6 bases, with 19 bases separating them. CDR3 bases: TGTGCCAGCAGCCGCTCAGCGGGGACATTTAGCGAGCAGTACTTC. Translated, it gives CASSRSAGTFSEQYF.

There are a few counts of this clone. The chain carries TRBV9 and TRBJ1-5; 8 bases are shared with TRBD1. This CDR3 comprises 15 residues. V trimming: 3 bases; J trimming: 0 bases; junction bases outside the gene matches: 2. Germline-derived CDR1 and CDR2 are SGDLS and YYNGEE. The CDR3 region is CASSETGASNQPQHF. CDR3 nucleotides: TGTGCCAGCAGCGAGACAGGGGCTAGCAATCAGCCCCAGCATTTT.

J is TRBJ1-3 and V is TRBV20-1; the D is unclear. The V end was cut by 3 bases, the J end by 2 bases, with 11 bases between. There are 14 residues in the CDR3. The germline V gene encodes CDR1 DFQATT and CDR2 SNEGSKA (reference sequence). CDR3 sequence reads: CSASRAEAGNTIYF. CDR3 bases: TGCAGTGCTAGTAGAGCTGAGGCTGGAAACACCATATATTTT.

The V gene is TRBV19, the J gene TRBJ1-5; a possible D gene is TRBD1 (5 bases). Germline CDR1 reads LNHDA; CDR2 reads SQIVND (reference sequence). This CDR3 region has 15 residues. The V end lost 3 bases, the J end lost 3 bases, and 12 bases lay between the germline ends. The CDR3 nucleotides read TGTGCCAGTAGTATCCTCCAGGGCTCCAATCAGCCCCAGCATTTT. Translation gives CASSILQGSNQPQHF.

The chain recombines TRBV27 with TRBJ1-1; possibly TRBD1 for D (6 bases). CDR3 length equals 15 residues. CDR1 is MNHEY, CDR2 SMNVEV, per germline (reference sequence). V was cut by 6 bases and J by 1 base, with 15 bases left in between. The DNA of the CDR3 is TGTGCCAGCAGATCCTCAGGGGTTACGAACACTGAAGCTTTCTTT. This gives the protein CASRSSGVTNTEAFF.